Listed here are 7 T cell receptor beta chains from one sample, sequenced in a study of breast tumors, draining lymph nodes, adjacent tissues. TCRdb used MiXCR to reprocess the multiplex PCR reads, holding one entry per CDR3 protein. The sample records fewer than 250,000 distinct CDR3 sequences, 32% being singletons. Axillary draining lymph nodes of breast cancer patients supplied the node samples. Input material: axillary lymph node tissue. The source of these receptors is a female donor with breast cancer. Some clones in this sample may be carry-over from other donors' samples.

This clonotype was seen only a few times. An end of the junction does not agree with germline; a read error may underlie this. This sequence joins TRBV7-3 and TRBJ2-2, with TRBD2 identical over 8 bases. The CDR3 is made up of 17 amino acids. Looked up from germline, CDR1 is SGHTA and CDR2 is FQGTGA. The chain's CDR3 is CASSTGLAGGGTGELFF. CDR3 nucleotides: TGTGCTAGCAGCACTGGACTAGCAGGAGGCGGAACCGGGGAGCTGTTTTTT. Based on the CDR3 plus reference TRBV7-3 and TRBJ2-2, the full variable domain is GAGVSQTPSNKVTEKGKYVELRCDPISGHTALYWYRQSLGQGPEFLIYFQGTGAADDSGLPNDRFFAVRPEGSVSTLKIQRTERGDSAVYLCASSTGLAGGGTGELFFGEGSRLTVL.

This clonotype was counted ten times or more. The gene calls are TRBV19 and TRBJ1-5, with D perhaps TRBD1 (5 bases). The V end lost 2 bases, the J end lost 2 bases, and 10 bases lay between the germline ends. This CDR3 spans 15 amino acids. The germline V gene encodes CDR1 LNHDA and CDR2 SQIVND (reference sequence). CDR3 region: CASSILGLGNQPQHF. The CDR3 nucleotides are TGTGCCAGTAGTATACTGGGGCTAGGCAATCAGCCCCAGCATTTT.

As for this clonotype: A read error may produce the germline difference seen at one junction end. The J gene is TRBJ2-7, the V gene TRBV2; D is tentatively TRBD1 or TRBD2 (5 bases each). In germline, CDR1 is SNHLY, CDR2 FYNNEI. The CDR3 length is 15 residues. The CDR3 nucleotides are TGTACCAGCAGTGTAGGGACGGCAAGCTCCTACGAGCAGTACTTC. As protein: CTSSVGTASSYEQYF.

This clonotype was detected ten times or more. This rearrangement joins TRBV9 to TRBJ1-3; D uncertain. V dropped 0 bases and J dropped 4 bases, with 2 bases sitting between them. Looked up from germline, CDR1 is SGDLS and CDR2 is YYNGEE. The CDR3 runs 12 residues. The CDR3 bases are TGTGCCAGCAGCGTAGCCGGAAACACCATATATTTT. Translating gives CASSVAGNTIYF.

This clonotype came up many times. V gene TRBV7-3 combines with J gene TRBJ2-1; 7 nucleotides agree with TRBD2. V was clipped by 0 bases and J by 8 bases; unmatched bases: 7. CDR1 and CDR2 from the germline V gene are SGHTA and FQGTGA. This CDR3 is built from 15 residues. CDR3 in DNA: TGTGCCAGCAGCTTAACGTTCGGGCGGGGGTATGAGCAGTTCTTC. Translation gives CASSLTFGRGYEQFF.

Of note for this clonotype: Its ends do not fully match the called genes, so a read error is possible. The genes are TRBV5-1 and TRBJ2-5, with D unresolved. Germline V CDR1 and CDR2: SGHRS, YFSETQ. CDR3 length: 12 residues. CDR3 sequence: CASRPEQETHYF. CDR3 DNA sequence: TGCGCCAGCAGGCCGGAACAAGAGACCCACTACTTC. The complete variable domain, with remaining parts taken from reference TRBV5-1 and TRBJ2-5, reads KAGVTQTPRYLIKTRGQQVTLSCSPISGHRSVSWYQQTPGQGLQFLFEYFSETQRNKGNFPGRFSGRQFSNSRSEMNVSTLELGDSALYLCASRPEQETHYFGPGTRLLVL.

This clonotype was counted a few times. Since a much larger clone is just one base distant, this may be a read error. The CDR3 loop reads CASSKGGVGKKIYEQYF. The DNA of the CDR3 is TGTGCCAGCAGCAAAGGGGGAGTCGGGAAAAAGATCTACGAGCAGTACTTC. This chain joins TRBV14 and TRBJ2-7, with D possibly TRBD1 on 6 matching bases. Germline V CDR1 and CDR2: SGHDN, FVKESK. The V and J ends lost 5 bases and 3 bases respectively, with 23 bases between them. The CDR3 is made up of 17 amino acids.